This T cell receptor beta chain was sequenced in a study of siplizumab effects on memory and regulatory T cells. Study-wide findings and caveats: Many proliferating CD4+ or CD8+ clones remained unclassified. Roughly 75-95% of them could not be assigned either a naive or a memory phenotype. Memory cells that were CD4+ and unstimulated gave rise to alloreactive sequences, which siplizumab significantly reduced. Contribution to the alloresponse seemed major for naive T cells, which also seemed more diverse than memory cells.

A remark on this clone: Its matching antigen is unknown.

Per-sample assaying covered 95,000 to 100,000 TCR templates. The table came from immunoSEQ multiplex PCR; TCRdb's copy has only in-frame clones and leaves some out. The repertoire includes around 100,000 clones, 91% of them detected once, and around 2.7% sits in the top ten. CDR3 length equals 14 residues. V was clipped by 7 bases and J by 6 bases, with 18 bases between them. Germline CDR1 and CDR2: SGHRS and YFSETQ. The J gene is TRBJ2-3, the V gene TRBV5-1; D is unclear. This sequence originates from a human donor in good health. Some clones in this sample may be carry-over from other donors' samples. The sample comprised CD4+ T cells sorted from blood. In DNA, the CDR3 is TGCGCCAGCCGCCCCAATGGAGTTAGGGATACGCAGTATTTT. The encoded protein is CASRPNGVRDTQYF.